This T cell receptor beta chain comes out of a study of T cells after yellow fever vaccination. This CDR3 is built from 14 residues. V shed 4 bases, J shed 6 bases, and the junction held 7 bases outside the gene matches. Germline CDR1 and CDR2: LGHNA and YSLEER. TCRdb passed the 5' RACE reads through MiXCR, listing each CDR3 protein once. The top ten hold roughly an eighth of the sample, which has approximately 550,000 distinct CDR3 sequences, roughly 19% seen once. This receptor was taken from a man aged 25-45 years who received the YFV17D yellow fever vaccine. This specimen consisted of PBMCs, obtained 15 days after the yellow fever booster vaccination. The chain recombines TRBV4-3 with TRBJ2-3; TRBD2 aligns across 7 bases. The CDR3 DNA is TGCGCCAGCAGCCGACTAGCACCACACGATACGCAGTATTTT. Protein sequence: CASSRLAPHDTQYF.